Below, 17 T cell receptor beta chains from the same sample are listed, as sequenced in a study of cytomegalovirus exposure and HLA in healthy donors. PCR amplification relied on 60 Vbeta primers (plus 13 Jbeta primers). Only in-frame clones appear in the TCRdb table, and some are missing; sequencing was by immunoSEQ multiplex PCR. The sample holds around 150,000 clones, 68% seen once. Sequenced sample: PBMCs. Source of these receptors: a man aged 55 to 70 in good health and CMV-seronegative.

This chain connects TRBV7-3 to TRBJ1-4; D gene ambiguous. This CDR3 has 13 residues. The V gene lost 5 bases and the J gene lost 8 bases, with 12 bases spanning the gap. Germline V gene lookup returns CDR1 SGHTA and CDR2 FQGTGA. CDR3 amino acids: CASSQRPGEKLFF. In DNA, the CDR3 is TGTGCCAGCAGCCAGAGGCCTGGGGAAAAACTGTTTTTT.

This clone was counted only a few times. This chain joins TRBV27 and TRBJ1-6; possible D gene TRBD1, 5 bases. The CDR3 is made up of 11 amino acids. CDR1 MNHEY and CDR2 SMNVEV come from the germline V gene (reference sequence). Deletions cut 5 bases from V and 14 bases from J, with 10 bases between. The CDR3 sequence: CASSQEGTLHF. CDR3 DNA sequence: TGTGCCAGCAGTCAGGAGGGGACCCTCCACTTT.

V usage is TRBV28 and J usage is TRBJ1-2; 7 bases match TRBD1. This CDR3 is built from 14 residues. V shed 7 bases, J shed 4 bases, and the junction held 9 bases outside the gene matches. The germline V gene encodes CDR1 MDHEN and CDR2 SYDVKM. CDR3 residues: CASTQGDESYGYTF. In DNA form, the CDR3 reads TGTGCCAGCACCCAGGGGGACGAGAGCTATGGCTACACCTTC.

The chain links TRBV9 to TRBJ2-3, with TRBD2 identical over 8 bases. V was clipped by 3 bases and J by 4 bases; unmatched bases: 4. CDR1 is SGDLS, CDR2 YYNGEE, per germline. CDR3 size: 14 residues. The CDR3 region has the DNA TGTGCCAGCAGCGAGCGGGAGAGAGCAGATACGCAGTATTTT. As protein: CASSERERADTQYF. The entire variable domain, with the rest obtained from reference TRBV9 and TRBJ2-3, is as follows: DSGVTQTPKHLITATGQRVTLRCSPRSGDLSVYWYQQSLDQGLQFLIQYYNGEERAKGNILERFSAQQFPDLHSELNLSSLELGDSALYFCASSERERADTQYFGPGTRLTVL.

CDR3 nucleotides: TGTGCCAGCAGTCGACAGGGAGATTACGAGCAGTACTTC. It encodes CASSRQGDYEQYF. The rearrangement links TRBV6-1 to TRBJ2-7; 7 nucleotides agree with TRBD1. Trimming removed 5 bases from V and 4 bases from J; junction bases left unmatched: 5. The germline gives CDR1 MNHNS, CDR2 SASEGT. The CDR3 sequence is 13 residues long.

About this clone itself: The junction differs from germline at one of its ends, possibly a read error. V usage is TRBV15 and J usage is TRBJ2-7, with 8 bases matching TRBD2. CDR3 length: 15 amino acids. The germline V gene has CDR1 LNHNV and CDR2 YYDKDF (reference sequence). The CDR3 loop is CATSRDAAGDREQYF. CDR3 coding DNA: TGTGCCACCAGCCGAGACGCAGCGGGAGATCGCGAGCAGTACTTC.

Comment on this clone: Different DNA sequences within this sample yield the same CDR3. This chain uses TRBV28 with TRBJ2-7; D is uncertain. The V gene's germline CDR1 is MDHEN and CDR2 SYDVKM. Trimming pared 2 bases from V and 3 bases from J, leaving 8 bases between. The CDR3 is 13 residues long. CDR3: CASSLVGVYEQYF. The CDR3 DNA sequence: TGTGCCAGCAGTTTAGTAGGAGTCTACGAGCAGTACTTC. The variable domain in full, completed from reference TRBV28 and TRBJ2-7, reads DVKVTQSSRYLVKRTGEKVFLECVQDMDHENMFWYRQDPGLGLRLIYFSYDVKMKEKGDIPEGYSVSREKKERFSLILESASTNQTSMYLCASSLVGVYEQYFGPGTRLTVT.

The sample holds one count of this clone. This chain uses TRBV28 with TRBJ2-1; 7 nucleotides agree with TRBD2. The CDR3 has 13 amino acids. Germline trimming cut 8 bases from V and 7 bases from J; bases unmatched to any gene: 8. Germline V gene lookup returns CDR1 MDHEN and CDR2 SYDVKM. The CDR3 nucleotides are TGTGCCAGCGGGCGCGGGAGTTATAATGAGCAGTTCTTC. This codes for CASGRGSYNEQFF.

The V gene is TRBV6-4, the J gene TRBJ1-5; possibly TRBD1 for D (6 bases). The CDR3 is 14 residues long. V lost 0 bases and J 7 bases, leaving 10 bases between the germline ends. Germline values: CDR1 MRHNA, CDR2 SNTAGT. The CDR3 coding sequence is TGTGCCAGCAGTGACTCGCCAGGGACACAGCCCCAGCATTTT. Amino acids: CASSDSPGTQPQHF.

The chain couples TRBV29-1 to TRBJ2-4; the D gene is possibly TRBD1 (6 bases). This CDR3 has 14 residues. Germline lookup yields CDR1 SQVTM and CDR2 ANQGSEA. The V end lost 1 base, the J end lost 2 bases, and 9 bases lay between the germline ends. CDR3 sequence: CSVEAGETKNIQYF. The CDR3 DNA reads TGCAGCGTTGAAGCAGGGGAGACCAAAAACATTCAGTACTTC. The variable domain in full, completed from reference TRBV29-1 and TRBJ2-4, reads SAVISQKPSRDICQRGTSLTIQCQVDSQVTMMFWYRQQPGQSLTLIATANQGSEATYESGFVIDKFPISRPNLTFSTLTVSNMSPEDSSIYLCSVEAGETKNIQYFGAGTRLSVL.

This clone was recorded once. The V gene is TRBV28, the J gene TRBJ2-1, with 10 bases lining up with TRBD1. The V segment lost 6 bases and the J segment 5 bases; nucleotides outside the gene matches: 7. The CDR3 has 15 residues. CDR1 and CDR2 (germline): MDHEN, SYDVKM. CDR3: CASRQPGQGNNEQFF. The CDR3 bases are TGTGCCAGCAGACAACCGGGACAGGGGAACAATGAGCAGTTCTTC.

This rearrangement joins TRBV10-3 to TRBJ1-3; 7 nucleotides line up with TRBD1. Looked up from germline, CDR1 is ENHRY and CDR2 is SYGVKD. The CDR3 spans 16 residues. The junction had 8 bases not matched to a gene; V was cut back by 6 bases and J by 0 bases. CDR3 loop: CAISVGTVGSGNTIYF. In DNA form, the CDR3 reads TGTGCCATCAGCGTAGGGACAGTCGGCTCTGGAAACACCATATATTTT.

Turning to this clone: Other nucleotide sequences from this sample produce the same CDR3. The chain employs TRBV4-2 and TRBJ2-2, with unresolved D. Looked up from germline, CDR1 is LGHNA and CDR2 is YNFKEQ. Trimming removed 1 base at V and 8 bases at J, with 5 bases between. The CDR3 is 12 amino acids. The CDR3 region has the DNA TGTGCCAGCAGCCAAGTTTCTGGGGAGCTGTTTTTT. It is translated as CASSQVSGELFF.

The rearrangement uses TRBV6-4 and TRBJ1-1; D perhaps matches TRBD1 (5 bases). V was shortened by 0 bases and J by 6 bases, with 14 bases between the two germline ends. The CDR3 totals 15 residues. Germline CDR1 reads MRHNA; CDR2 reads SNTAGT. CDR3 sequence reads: CASSDSATSGSEAFF. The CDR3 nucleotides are TGTGCCAGCAGTGACTCCGCAACCTCAGGGTCTGAAGCTTTCTTT.

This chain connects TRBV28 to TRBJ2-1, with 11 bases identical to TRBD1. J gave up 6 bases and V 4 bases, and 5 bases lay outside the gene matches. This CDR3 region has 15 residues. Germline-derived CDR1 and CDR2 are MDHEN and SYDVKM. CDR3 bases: TGTGCCAGCAGTTCGGGACAGGGGGTAGTCAATGAGCAGTTCTTC. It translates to CASSSGQGVVNEQFF.

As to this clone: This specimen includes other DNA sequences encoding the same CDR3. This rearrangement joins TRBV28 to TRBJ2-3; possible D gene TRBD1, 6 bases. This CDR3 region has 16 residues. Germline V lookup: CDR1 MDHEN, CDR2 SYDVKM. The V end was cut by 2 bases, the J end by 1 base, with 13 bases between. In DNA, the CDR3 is TGTGCCAGCAGTTTAGGTGGGGCAGGGGGCACAGATACGCAGTATTTT. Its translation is CASSLGGAGGTDTQYF.

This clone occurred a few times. CDR3 bases: TGTGCCACCAGCAGAGATCTGGCAGGGGATCAGCCCCAGCATTTT. This translates into CATSRDLAGDQPQHF. The chain couples TRBV15 to TRBJ1-5; perhaps TRBD1 as D (6 bases). The V and J ends lost 0 bases and 5 bases respectively, with 11 bases between them. The V gene's germline CDR1 is LNHNV and CDR2 YYDKDF (reference sequence). This CDR3 region has 15 residues.